This T cell receptor beta chain came from a study of T-cell memory formation after mild COVID-19. Study-wide findings and caveats: Some clones that responded were present in memory (sampled pre-infection), which suggests cross-reactive memory joined. Clones shrinking between day 15 and 85 showed a balanced CD4/CD8 split, and those that grew later tilted toward CD4+.

This clonotype was counted at least ten times. The antigen is not known. Via MiXCR, TCRdb re-called the 5' RACE reads, giving one row per CDR3 protein. Of 350,000 to 450,000 distinct CDR3 sequences in the sample, 25% to 30% were seen once. The sample was PBMCs or a T cell subset sorted from them (not recorded which). This clonotype was sampled from an adult woman who had mild COVID-19 (a few samples of this study predate the infection). Cell type and time point are not known.

DNA of the CDR3: TGTGCCAGCAGCTTCGGACAGGGGGACAATGAGCAGTTCTTC. Its translation is CASSFGQGDNEQFF. V gene TRBV5-4 combines with J gene TRBJ2-1; 10 nucleotides match TRBD1. The CDR3 is 14 amino acids. The junction had 1 base not matched to a gene; V was cut back by 2 bases and J by 5 bases. CDR1 SGHNT and CDR2 YYREEE come from the germline V gene (reference sequence).